Below, 27 T cell receptor beta chains from the same sample are listed, as sequenced in a study of CD8 T cells in ankylosing spondylitis (dated 2017 in TCRdb). What the study reported, not specific to this receptor: Blood from ankylosing spondylitis patients appeared to be characterized by a TCR beta motif composed of under ten highly homologous amino acid variants.

Library preparation was by 5' RACE. Sequencing instrument: Illumina HiSeq 2500. Through fastp at Q25 and MiXCR, TCRdb rebuilt clones from the public reads, retaining in-frame beta chains. Entries that share a CDR3 protein sequence are merged under the most common genes and DNA. The sample has around 770,000 distinct CDR3 sequences on record, 12% of them singletons. The ten largest clones add up to 0.51% of the sample. Their antigens remain unidentified. What was sequenced was blood, either unsorted or a sorted T cell fraction (not recorded which). The source is a male donor with ankylosing spondylitis.

This chain connects TRBV2 to TRBJ1-1, with TRBD1 matching over 7 bases. This CDR3 region has 14 residues. Germline-derived CDR1 and CDR2 are SNHLY and FYNNEI. Trimming took 7 bases from V and 0 from J; bases not matched to a gene: 5. CDR3 sequence (DNA): TGTGCCAGCAATAAGGGGGCGATGAACACTGAAGCTTTCTTT. Residues: CASNKGAMNTEAFF. The full variable domain, completed using reference TRBV2 and TRBJ1-1, is EPEVTQTPSHQVTQMGQEVILRCVPISNHLYFYWYRQILGQKVEFLVSFYNNEISEKSEIFDDQFSVERPDGSNFTLKIRSTKLEDSAMYFCASNKGAMNTEAFFGQGTRLTVV.

This clonotype came up many times. The chain employs TRBV7-9 and TRBJ1-1; D gene ambiguous. Germline CDR1 SEHNR, CDR2 FQNEAQ (reference sequence). The CDR3 is 14 residues long. V was cut by 5 bases and J by 0 bases, with 10 bases left in between. The CDR3 DNA reads as TGTGCCAGCAGCCCAACAACCATGAACACTGAAGCTTTCTTT. Protein product: CASSPTTMNTEAFF. The full variable domain, its missing parts supplied by reference TRBV7-9 and TRBJ1-1, is DTGVSQNPRHKITKRGQNVTFRCDPISEHNRLYWYRQTLGQGPEFLTYFQNEAQLEKSRLLSDRFSAERPKGSFSTLEIQRTEQGDSAMYLCASSPTTMNTEAFFGQGTRLTVV.

This clonotype was picked up a small number of times. This chain links TRBV18 with TRBJ2-5; D might be TRBD2 (5 bases). Germline V gene sequence: CDR1 KGHSH, CDR2 LQKENI. The CDR3 is 15 amino acids. With 3 bases removed from V and 5 bases from J, the gap between germline ends came to 16 bases. The CDR3 bases are TGTGCCAGCTCACCTTCACTAGTTGGGGAGGAGACCCAGTACTTC. This gives the protein CASSPSLVGEETQYF.

The table lists this clonotype with many counts. This chain uses TRBV20-1 with TRBJ1-2; D is unresolved. Germline loops: CDR1 DFQATT, CDR2 SNEGSKA (reference sequence). The CDR3 is 12 residues long. CDR3 nucleotides: TGCAGACCCCTCGGTGGTAACTATGGCTACACCTTC. It yields the protein CRPLGGNYGYTF.

V and J are TRBV7-2 and TRBJ1-1; D ambiguous. This CDR3 region has 13 residues. Germline V gene data show CDR1 as SGHTA and CDR2 as FQGNSA. With 1 base removed from V and 7 bases from J, the gap between germline ends came to 10 bases. The CDR3 DNA follows: TGTGCCAGCAGCTTAGTGATAGGCATTGAAGCTTTCTTT. This translates into CASSLVIGIEAFF.

This clonotype was found many times. The chain is built from TRBV19 and TRBJ1-2, with D unresolved. Looked up from germline, CDR1 is LNHDA and CDR2 is SQIVND (reference sequence). V lost 7 bases and J lost 4, with 10 bases in between. This CDR3 region has 12 residues. CDR3 residues: CASTHRAYGYTF. CDR3 nucleotides: TGTGCCAGTACCCATCGCGCCTATGGCTACACCTTC.

This clonotype was counted a few times. The genes are TRBV5-1 and TRBJ2-5; TRBD1 agrees at 7 bases. V was pared by 2 bases and J by 1 base, with 2 bases of the junction left unmatched. The CDR3 contains 14 residues. In germline, CDR1 is SGHRS, CDR2 YFSETQ. Here the CDR3 reads CASSLWTGQETQYF. The DNA for the CDR3 is TGCGCCAGCAGCTTATGGACAGGCCAAGAGACCCAGTACTTC. The variable domain in full, completed from reference TRBV5-1 and TRBJ2-5, reads KAGVTQTPRYLIKTRGQQVTLSCSPISGHRSVSWYQQTPGQGLQFLFEYFSETQRNKGNFPGRFSGRQFSNSRSEMNVSTLELGDSALYLCASSLWTGQETQYFGPGTRLLVL.

The rearrangement uses TRBV18 and TRBJ2-6, with D possibly TRBD1 on 5 matching bases. The CDR3 has 16 amino acids. Germline values: CDR1 KGHSH, CDR2 LQKENI. With 1 base removed from V and 1 base from J, the gap between germline ends came to 8 bases. CDR3 bases: TGTGCCAGCTCACCACAAAGACAGTCTGGGGCCAACGTCCTGACTTTC. Its translation is CASSPQRQSGANVLTF.

The chain carries TRBV20-1 and TRBJ2-1, with TRBD2 matching over 9 bases. V shed 3 bases, J shed 3 bases, and the junction held 12 bases outside the gene matches. The CDR3 covers 17 residues. Germline V lookup: CDR1 DFQATT, CDR2 SNEGSKA (reference sequence). The CDR3 region has the DNA TGCAGTGCTAGTTCCGTCGGCGGGGGGGCGAGCTACAATGAGCAGTTCTTC. This sequence encodes CSASSVGGGASYNEQFF.

The chain recombines TRBV10-3 with TRBJ1-2, with 7 bases that match TRBD1. J was trimmed by 7 bases and V by 4 bases; bases with no gene match: 9. Per the germline V gene, CDR1 is ENHRY and CDR2 is SYGVKD. CDR3 length: 14 residues. This CDR3 is CAISAEGAEGGYTF. In DNA form, the CDR3 reads TGTGCCATCAGTGCGGAGGGGGCGGAGGGTGGCTACACCTTC.

The V gene is TRBV5-1, the J gene TRBJ2-7; D ambiguous. The CDR3 is 15 residues long. CDR1 and CDR2 (germline): SGHRS, YFSETQ. Trimming removed 0 bases from V and 2 bases from J, with 12 bases in between. The DNA for the CDR3 is TGCGCCAGCAGCTTGGGGCCCCGAGCAGCCTACGAGCAGTACTTC. Translated: CASSLGPRAAYEQYF. The full variable domain, in which reference TRBV5-1 and TRBJ2-7 provide the parts outside the CDR3, is KAGVTQTPRYLIKTRGQQVTLSCSPISGHRSVSWYQQTPGQGLQFLFEYFSETQRNKGNFPGRFSGRQFSNSRSEMNVSTLELGDSALYLCASSLGPRAAYEQYFGPGTRLTVT.

This clonotype came up a few times. This rearrangement joins TRBV6-5 to TRBJ2-5; TRBD2 aligns across 7 bases. The length of the CDR3 is 15 residues. CDR1 and CDR2 (germline): MNHEY, SVGAGI. The V and J ends lost 2 bases and 4 bases, in that order; junction bases with no gene match: 7. Written as DNA, the CDR3 is TGTGCCAGCAGTTACCGGGCCTCGGGGGGAGAGACCCAGTACTTC. This sequence encodes CASSYRASGGETQYF.

A few counts support this clonotype. The chain combines TRBV4-3 with TRBJ1-5, with D possibly TRBD1 on 5 matching bases. Trimming stripped 1 base from V and 1 base from J, with 11 bases between. The CDR3 spans 16 residues. CDR1 LGHNA and CDR2 YSLEER come from the germline V gene. The CDR3 protein is CASSQGAGTSNQPQHF. In DNA, the CDR3 is TGCGCCAGCAGCCAAGGAGCAGGGACGAGCAATCAGCCCCAGCATTTT.

The CDR3: CASTQRGDPDTQYF. The CDR3 DNA is TGTGCCAGCACCCAGCGGGGGGATCCAGATACGCAGTATTTT. This chain connects TRBV6-2 or TRBV6-3 to TRBJ2-3; 9 bases map to TRBD2. There are 14 residues in the CDR3. Germline V gene sequence: CDR1 MNHEY, CDR2 SVGEGT. Unmatched junction bases numbered 6, after V lost 7 bases and J lost 4 bases.

This clonotype was recorded once. J is TRBJ2-4 and V is TRBV7-9, with D hard to call. The V end was cut by 1 base, the J end by 6 bases, with 7 bases between. The CDR3 contains 13 residues. CDR1 and CDR2 (germline): SEHNR, FQNEAQ (reference sequence). The CDR3 DNA is TGTGCCAGCAGCTTAGACCGGAGAAACATTCAGTACTTC. This sequence encodes CASSLDRRNIQYF. The full variable domain, rest sourced from reference TRBV7-9 and TRBJ2-4, is DTGVSQNPRHKITKRGQNVTFRCDPISEHNRLYWYRQTLGQGPEFLTYFQNEAQLEKSRLLSDRFSAERPKGSFSTLEIQRTEQGDSAMYLCASSLDRRNIQYFGAGTRLSVL.

The chain carries TRBV10-2 and TRBJ2-7; 8 bases are a match to TRBD2. Per the germline V gene, CDR1 is WSHSY and CDR2 is SAAADI. After removal of 2 bases from V and 6 bases from J, the junction contained 3 bases not matched to a gene. The CDR3 runs 13 residues. The CDR3 here is CASSEILAGEQYF. CDR3 nucleotide sequence: TGCGCCAGCAGTGAGATCCTAGCGGGCGAGCAGTACTTC.

The chain combines TRBV5-1 with TRBJ2-3, with 7 bases identical to TRBD1. This CDR3 is 14 amino acids long. V was pared by 3 bases and J by 5 bases, with 6 bases of the junction left unmatched. CDR1 and CDR2 (germline): SGHRS, YFSETQ. The CDR3 sequence is CASSSVGDRDTQYF. Here the CDR3 DNA reads TGCGCCAGCAGCTCTGTGGGGGACAGAGATACGCAGTATTTT.

CDR3 residues: CSARQGANEQFF. For the CDR3, the DNA is TGCAGTGCTCGACAGGGGGCAAATGAGCAGTTCTTC. This chain joins TRBV20-1 and TRBJ2-1; TRBD1 aligns across 10 bases. Germline-derived CDR1 and CDR2 are DFQATT and SNEGSKA (reference sequence). The V segment lost 5 bases and the J segment 7 bases; nucleotides outside the gene matches: 2. This CDR3 has 12 amino acids.

The genes are TRBV5-1 and TRBJ2-7, with a tentative D call TRBD1 (6 bases). Trimming left V 1 base short and J 7 bases short, with 15 bases between. This CDR3 has 14 amino acids. In germline, CDR1 is SGHRS, CDR2 YFSETQ. The CDR3 sequence is CASSLWGPGEEQYF. The CDR3 DNA sequence: TGCGCCAGCAGCTTGTGGGGGCCCGGCGAAGAGCAGTACTTC.

The chain links TRBV7-2 to TRBJ2-7; possibly TRBD1 for D (6 bases). The CDR3 loop spans 15 amino acids. Germline V lookup: CDR1 SGHTA, CDR2 FQGNSA. Trimming shortened V by 1 base and J by 0 bases, and 10 bases separated the two germline ends. The CDR3 sequence: CASSLEQGTSYEQYF. CDR3 in DNA: TGTGCCAGCAGCTTAGAACAGGGAACCTCCTACGAGCAGTACTTC.

This clonotype was detected ten times or more. The chain joins TRBV4-3 to TRBJ2-3; D gene ambiguous. Between the trimmed V and J ends, which lost 0 bases and 1 base, there was a span of 11 bases. This CDR3 spans 16 amino acids. CDR1 and CDR2 (germline): LGHNA, YSLEER. CDR3: CASSQEAALGTDTQYF. In DNA, the CDR3 is TGCGCCAGCAGCCAAGAGGCAGCCCTAGGCACAGATACGCAGTATTTT.

This clonotype was picked up a small number of times. The chain employs TRBV6-5 and TRBJ2-5; 8 positions agree with TRBD1. After removal of 0 bases from V and 6 bases from J, the junction contained 6 bases not matched to a gene. Germline V gene data show CDR1 as MNHEY and CDR2 as SVGAGI. This CDR3 comprises 15 residues. The CDR3 coding sequence is TGTGCCAGCAGTTACTCGAGGGGGACAGGAAAGACCCAGTACTTC. Protein product: CASSYSRGTGKTQYF.

In this sample, this clonotype turned up a few times. The CDR3 coding sequence is TGTGCCAGCAAACTACCGGGACAGGGTTCCGGGGAGCTGTTTTTT. Amino acids: CASKLPGQGSGELFF. This chain joins TRBV6-2 or TRBV6-3 and TRBJ2-2; 9 nucleotides match TRBD1. The V gene's germline CDR1 is MNHEY and CDR2 SVGEGT. The CDR3 consists of 15 residues. V lost 7 bases to trimming and J lost 6 bases; unmatched junction nucleotides: 9.

About this clonotype itself: With a much larger clone just one base away, this may be a read error. This chain connects TRBV29-1 to TRBJ2-3, with no clear D. CDR3 length equals 12 residues. Trimming shortened V by 2 bases and J by 10 bases, and 13 bases separated the two germline ends. Germline-derived CDR1 and CDR2 are SQVTM and ANQGSEA. The CDR3 loop is CSVERSGDAQYF. CDR3 in DNA: TGCAGCGTTGAAAGGTCCGGTGATGCGCAGTATTTT.

This clonotype was seen repeatedly, ten times or more. The gene calls are TRBV20-1 and TRBJ2-7; no definite D call. This CDR3 spans 13 amino acids. V was shortened by 0 bases and J by 1 base, with 7 bases between the two germline ends. CDR1 is DFQATT and CDR2 is SNEGSKA in the germline V gene (reference sequence). The CDR3, as DNA: TGCAGTGCTAGAGATGTAAGGTCCTACGAGCAGTACTTC. It is translated as CSARDVRSYEQYF.

V and J are TRBV6-2 or TRBV6-3 and TRBJ2-4; 10 positions match TRBD1. Germline CDR1 reads MNHEY; CDR2 reads SVGEGT. The V segment lost 5 bases and the J segment 2 bases; nucleotides outside the gene matches: 6. The CDR3 covers 16 residues. The CDR3 DNA sequence: TGTGCCAGCAGTAACGGGACAGGGGTGACCAAAAACATTCAGTACTTC. This gives the protein CASSNGTGVTKNIQYF.

The rearrangement uses TRBV20-1 and TRBJ2-1; D may be TRBD2 (6 bases). The CDR3 covers 15 residues. Between the trimmed V and J ends, which lost 0 bases and 7 bases, there was a span of 16 bases. The V gene's germline CDR1 is DFQATT and CDR2 SNEGSKA (reference sequence). The CDR3 DNA reads TGCAGTGCTAGAGATTGGAGGGACGGGGTTAATGAGCAGTTCTTC. It codes for CSARDWRDGVNEQFF.